This T cell receptor beta chain was sequenced in a study of cytomegalovirus exposure and HLA in healthy donors. About this clone itself: What it binds is unknown.

Method: immunoSEQ multiplex PCR; TCRdb's copy keeps in-frame clones and lacks some. The table lists 150,000 or so clones, 86% of them singletons. Overall study findings and caveats: While the bulk of TCR sequences proved rare, some public TCRs turned up in many donors.

Germline CDR1 SGHKS, CDR2 YYEKEE (reference sequence). V lost 4 bases to trimming and J lost 5 bases; unmatched junction nucleotides: 9. This CDR3 spans 16 amino acids. Sequenced sample: PBMCs. The receptor's source is a young man in good health and CMV-seropositive. V usage is TRBV5-5 and J usage is TRBJ2-1; TRBD2 aligns across 10 bases. Written as DNA, the CDR3 is TGTGCCAGCAGCGATGGGACTAGCGTATGGAACAATGAGCAGTTCTTC. It codes for CASSDGTSVWNNEQFF.